This TCR beta chain was found in a study of beta chain features in type 1 diabetes. Findings and caveats of the study: Researchers report that Type 1 diabetes patients had moderately but significantly shorter TCRB CDR3s across all four CD4+ subsets.

One heparinised draw, averaging around 0.12 L, was taken per donor. The isolated RNA, all of it, was reverse transcribed, so expressed TCRB transcripts were what got sequenced. Method: immunoSEQ multiplex PCR; TCRdb's copy keeps in-frame clones and lacks some. The profile covers around 650,000 clones, with roughly 12% appearing a single time and more than 0.1% taken by the ten largest. As regards this clone: The antigen remains unidentified.

Looked up from germline, CDR1 is MNHEY and CDR2 is SMNVEV (reference sequence). The junction had 4 bases not matched to a gene; V was cut back by 8 bases and J by 2 bases. The CDR3 runs to 14 residues. This clonotype originated in a man aged 25-40 years with type 1 diabetes. The sample comprised naive CD4+ T cells from blood. The chain joins TRBV27 to TRBJ2-7; 12 nucleotides agree with TRBD2. This chain's CDR3 is CASGGLAGPYEQYF. CDR3 in DNA: TGTGCCAGCGGTGGACTAGCGGGGCCCTACGAGCAGTACTTC.